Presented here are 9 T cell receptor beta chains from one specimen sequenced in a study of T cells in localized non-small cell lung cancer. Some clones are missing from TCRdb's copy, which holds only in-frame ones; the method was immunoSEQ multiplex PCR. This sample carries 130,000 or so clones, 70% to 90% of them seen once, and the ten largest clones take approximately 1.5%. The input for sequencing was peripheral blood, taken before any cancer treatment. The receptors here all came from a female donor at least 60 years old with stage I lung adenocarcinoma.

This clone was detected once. CDR3 sequence: CASRETGQAFF. In DNA, the CDR3 is TGTGCCAGCAGAGAAACAGGGCAAGCTTTCTTT. The genes are TRBV4-2 and TRBJ1-1; weak D call: TRBD1 (6 bases). Germline V gene sequence: CDR1 LGHNA, CDR2 YNFKEQ. The CDR3 is 11 residues long. Deletions cut 6 bases from V and 9 bases from J, with 11 bases between.

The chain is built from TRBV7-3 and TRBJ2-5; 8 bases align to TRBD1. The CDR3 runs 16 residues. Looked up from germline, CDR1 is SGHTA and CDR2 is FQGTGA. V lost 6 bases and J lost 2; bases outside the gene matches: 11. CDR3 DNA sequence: TGTGCCAGCAGACAGGGGGTTGGACTTTCACAAGAGACCCAGTACTTC. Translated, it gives CASRQGVGLSQETQYF.

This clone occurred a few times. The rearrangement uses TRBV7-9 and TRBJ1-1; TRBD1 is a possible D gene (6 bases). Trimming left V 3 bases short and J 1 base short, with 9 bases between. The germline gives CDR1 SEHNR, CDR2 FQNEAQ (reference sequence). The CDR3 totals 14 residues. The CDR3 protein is CASSLGHQNTEAFF. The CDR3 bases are TGTGCCAGCAGCTTGGGACACCAGAACACTGAAGCTTTCTTT.

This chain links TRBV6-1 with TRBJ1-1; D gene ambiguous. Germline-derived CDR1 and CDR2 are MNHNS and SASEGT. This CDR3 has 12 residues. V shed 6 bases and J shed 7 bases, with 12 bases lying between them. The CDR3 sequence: CASSYMKGEAFF. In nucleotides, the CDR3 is TGTGCCAGCAGCTACATGAAAGGTGAAGCTTTCTTT.

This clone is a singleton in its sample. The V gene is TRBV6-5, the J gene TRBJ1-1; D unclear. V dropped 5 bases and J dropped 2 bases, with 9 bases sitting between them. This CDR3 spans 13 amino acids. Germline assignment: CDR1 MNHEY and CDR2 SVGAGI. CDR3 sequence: CASSRHSNTEAFF. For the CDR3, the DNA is TGTGCCAGCAGTCGACACAGTAACACTGAAGCTTTCTTT.

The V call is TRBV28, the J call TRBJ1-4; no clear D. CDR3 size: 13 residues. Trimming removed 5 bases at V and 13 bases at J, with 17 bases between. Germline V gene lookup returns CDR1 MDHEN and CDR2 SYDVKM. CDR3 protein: CASSADPGKGLFF. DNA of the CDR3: TGTGCCAGCAGTGCAGATCCGGGGAAAGGACTGTTTTTT.

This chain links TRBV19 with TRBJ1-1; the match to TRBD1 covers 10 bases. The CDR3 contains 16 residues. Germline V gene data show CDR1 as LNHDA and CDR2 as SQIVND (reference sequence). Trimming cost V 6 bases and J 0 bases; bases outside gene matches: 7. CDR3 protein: CASSLGTGVLNTEAFF. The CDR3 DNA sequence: TGTGCCAGTAGCCTTGGGACAGGGGTTTTGAACACTGAAGCTTTCTTT.

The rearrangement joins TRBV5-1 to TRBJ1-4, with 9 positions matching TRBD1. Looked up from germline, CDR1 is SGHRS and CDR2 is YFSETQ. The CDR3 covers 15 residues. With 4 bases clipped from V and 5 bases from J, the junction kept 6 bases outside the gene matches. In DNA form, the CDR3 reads TGCGCCAGCAGCCGCGGTGGGACAGGGAATGAAAAACTGTTTTTT. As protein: CASSRGGTGNEKLFF.

In DNA form, the CDR3 reads TGTGCCAGCAGCTTTGGCCGAGAGACCCAGTACTTC. Its protein product is CASSFGRETQYF. The chain combines TRBV7-2 with TRBJ2-5, with D hard to call. The V end was cut by 3 bases, the J end by 4 bases, with 6 bases between. Germline CDR1 SGHTA, CDR2 FQGNSA. This CDR3 is built from 12 residues.